This TCR beta chain was retrieved from a study of early T cells in non-severe SARS-CoV-2 infection. Trimming took 4 bases from V and 7 from J; bases not matched to a gene: 5. The CDR3 extends over 14 amino acids. CDR1 is SGHRS and CDR2 is YFSETQ in the germline V gene. One entry per CDR3 protein results from TCRdb running MiXCR on the 5' RACE reads. The table includes approximately 35,000 distinct CDR3 sequences, more than 6% detected once. The sample comprised whole blood. The TCR was taken from an adult who was a healthcare worker with PCR-confirmed SARS-CoV-2 infection or an uninfected control (not recorded which). The V gene is TRBV5-1, the J gene TRBJ2-3; 11 bases fit TRBD2. CDR3 sequence: CASSELAGENTQYF. The CDR3 region has the DNA TGCGCCAGCAGCGAACTAGCGGGAGAGAATACGCAGTATTTT.